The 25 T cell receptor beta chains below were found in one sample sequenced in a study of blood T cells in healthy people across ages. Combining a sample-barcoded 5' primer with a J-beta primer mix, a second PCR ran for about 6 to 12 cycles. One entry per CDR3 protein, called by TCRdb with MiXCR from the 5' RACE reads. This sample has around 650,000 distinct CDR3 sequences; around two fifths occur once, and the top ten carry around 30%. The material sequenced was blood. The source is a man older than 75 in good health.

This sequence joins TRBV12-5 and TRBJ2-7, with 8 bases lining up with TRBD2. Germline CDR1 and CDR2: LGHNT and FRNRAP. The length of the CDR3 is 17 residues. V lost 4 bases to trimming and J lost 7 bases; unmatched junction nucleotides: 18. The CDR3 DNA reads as TGTGCTAGTGGTTCCTCCCTGACTAGCGTAACCGGTACTGAGCAGTACTTC. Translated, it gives CASGSSLTSVTGTEQYF.

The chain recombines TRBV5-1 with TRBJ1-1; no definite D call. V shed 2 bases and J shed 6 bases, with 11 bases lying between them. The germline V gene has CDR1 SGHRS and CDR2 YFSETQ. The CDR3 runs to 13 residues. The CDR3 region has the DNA TGCGCCAGCAGCTTTCCAGGTAGCCCTGAAGCTTTCTTT. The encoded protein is CASSFPGSPEAFF.

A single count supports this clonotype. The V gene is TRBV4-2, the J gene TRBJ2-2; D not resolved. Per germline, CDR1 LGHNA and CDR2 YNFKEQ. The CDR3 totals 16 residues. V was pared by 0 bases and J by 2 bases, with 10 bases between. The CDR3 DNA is TGTGCCAGCAGCCAAGATGTGAAGGTAAACACCGGGGAGCTGTTTTTT. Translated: CASSQDVKVNTGELFF.

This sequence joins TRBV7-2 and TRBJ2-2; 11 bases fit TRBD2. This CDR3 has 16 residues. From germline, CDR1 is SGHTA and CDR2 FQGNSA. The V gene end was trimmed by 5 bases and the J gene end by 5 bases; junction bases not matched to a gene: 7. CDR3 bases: TGTGCCAGCAGCAGAGGTAGCGGGAGGGGGACCGGGGAGCTGTTTTTT. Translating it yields CASSRGSGRGTGELFF.

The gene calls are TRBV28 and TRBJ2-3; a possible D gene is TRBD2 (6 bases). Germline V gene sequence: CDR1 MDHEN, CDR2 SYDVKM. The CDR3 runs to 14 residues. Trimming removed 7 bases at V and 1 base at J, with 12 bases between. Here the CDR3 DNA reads TGTGCCAGCACAGATCGCGGGGGCACAGATACGCAGTATTTT. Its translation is CASTDRGGTDTQYF.

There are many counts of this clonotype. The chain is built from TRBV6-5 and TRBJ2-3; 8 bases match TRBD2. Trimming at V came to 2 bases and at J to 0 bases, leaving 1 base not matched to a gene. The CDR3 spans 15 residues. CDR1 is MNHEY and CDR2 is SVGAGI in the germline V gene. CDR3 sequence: CASSYASGSTDTQYF. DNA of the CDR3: TGTGCCAGCAGTTACGCTAGCGGGAGCACAGATACGCAGTATTTT.

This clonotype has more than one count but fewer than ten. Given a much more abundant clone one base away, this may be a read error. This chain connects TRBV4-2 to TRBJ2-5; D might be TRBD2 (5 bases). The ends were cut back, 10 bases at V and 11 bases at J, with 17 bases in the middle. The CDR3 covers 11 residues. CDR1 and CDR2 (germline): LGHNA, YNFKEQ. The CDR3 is CATRLAAGQYF. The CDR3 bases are TGTGCCACGCGTCTAGCAGCCGGGCAGTACTTC.

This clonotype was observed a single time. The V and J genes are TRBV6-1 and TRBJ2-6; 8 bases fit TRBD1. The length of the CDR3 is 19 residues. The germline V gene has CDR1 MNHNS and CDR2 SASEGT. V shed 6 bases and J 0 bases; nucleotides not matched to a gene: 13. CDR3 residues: CASRAYLQGDISGANVLTF. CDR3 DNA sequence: TGTGCCAGCAGGGCCTACCTACAGGGGGACATCTCTGGGGCCAACGTCCTGACTTTC.

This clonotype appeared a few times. The CDR3 spells CSARGGAGDTEAFF. In DNA form, the CDR3 reads TGCAGTGCTAGGGGGGGCGCGGGGGACACTGAAGCTTTCTTT. This chain links TRBV20-1 with TRBJ1-1; D may be TRBD1 (6 bases). This CDR3 region has 14 residues. CDR1 is DFQATT and CDR2 is SNEGSKA in the germline V gene (reference sequence). V shed 3 bases and J shed 3 bases, with 14 bases lying between them.

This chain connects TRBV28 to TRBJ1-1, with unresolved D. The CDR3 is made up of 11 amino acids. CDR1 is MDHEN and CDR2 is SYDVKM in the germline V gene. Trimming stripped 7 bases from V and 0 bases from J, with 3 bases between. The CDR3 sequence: CASIMNTEAFF. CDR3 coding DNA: TGTGCCAGCATCATGAACACTGAAGCTTTCTTT.

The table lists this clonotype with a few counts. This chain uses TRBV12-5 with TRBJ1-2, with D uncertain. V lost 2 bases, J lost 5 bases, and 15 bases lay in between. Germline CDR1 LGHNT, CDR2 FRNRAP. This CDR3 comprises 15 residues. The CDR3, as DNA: TGTGCTAGTGGTTTGCCTGGAGCCCAGTCGTATGGCTACACCTTC. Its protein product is CASGLPGAQSYGYTF.

CDR3 DNA sequence: TGCAGCGGGAGGACAGCCATAGTGCTTGGGAATCAGCCCCAGCATTTT. As protein: CSGRTAIVLGNQPQHF. V gene TRBV29-1 combines with J gene TRBJ1-5, with a tentative D call TRBD1 (6 bases). Looked up from germline, CDR1 is SQVTM and CDR2 is ANQGSEA. Deletions cut 7 bases from V and 4 bases from J, with 23 bases between. This CDR3 has 16 amino acids.

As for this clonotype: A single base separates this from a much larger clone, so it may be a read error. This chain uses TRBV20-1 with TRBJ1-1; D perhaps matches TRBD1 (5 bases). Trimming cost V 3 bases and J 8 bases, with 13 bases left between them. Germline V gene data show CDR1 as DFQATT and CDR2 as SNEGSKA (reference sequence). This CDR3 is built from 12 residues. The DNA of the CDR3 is TGCAGTGCTAGGGGAGGCAGGGCCGAAGCTTTCTTT. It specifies CSARGGRAEAFF.

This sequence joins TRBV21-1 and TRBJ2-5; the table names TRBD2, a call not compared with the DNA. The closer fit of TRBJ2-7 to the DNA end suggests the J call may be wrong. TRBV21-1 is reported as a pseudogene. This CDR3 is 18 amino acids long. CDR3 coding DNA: TGTGCCAGCAGCAAATCGGACAGCGGGGGGGCCTGGGGTTACGAGCAGTACTTC. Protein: CASSKSDSGGAWGYEQYF.

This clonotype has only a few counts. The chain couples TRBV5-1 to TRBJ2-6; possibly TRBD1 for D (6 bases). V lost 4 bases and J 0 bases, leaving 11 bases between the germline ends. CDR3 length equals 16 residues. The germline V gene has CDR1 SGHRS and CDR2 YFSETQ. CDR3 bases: TGCGCCAGCAGCCTGGACAGCCTCTCTGGGGCCAACGTCCTGACTTTC. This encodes CASSLDSLSGANVLTF. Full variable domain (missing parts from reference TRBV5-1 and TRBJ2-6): KAGVTQTPRYLIKTRGQQVTLSCSPISGHRSVSWYQQTPGQGLQFLFEYFSETQRNKGNFPGRFSGRQFSNSRSEMNVSTLELGDSALYLCASSLDSLSGANVLTFGAGSRLTVL.

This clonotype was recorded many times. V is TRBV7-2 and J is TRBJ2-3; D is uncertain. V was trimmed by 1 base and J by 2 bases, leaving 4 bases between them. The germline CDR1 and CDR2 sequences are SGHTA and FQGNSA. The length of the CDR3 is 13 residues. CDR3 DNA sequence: TGTGCCAGCAGCTTAGTGACCACAGATACGCAGTATTTT. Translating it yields CASSLVTTDTQYF.

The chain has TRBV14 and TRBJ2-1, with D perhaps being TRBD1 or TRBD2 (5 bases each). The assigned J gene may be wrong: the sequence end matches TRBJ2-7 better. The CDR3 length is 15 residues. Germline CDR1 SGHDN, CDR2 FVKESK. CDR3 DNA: TGTGCCAGCAGCCAAGACCGGGGCTCCTACAATGAGCAGTACTTC. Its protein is CASSQDRGSYNEQYF.

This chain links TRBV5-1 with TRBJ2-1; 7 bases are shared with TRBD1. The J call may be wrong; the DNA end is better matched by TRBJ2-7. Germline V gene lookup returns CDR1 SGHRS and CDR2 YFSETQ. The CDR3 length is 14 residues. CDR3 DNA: TGCGCCAGCAGCTTGGCGGGACAGCGAAATGAGCAGTACTTC. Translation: CASSLAGQRNEQYF.

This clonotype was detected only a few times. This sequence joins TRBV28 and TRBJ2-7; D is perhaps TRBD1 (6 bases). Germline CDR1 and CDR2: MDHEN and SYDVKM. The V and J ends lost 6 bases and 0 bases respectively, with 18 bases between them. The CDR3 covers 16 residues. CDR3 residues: CASRPSIQGSSYEQYF. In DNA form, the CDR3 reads TGTGCCAGCAGACCATCCATTCAGGGGAGCTCCTACGAGCAGTACTTC.

The CDR3 DNA reads TGCAGTGCTAGAGAGGGGCTAGCGGGGACCAGCTACGAGCAGTACTTC. Protein: CSAREGLAGTSYEQYF. The V and J genes are TRBV20-1 and TRBJ2-7; 9 bases line up with TRBD2. The V and J ends lost 0 bases and 3 bases, in that order; junction bases with no gene match: 9. The CDR3 loop spans 16 amino acids. The germline gives CDR1 DFQATT, CDR2 SNEGSKA (reference sequence).

CDR3 residues: CASSYGKSEAFF. The CDR3 DNA follows: TGTGCCAGCAGTTACGGCAAGTCTGAAGCTTTCTTT. The rearrangement joins TRBV6-5 to TRBJ1-1; D uncertain. V lost 2 bases and J 6 bases, leaving 7 bases between the germline ends. The CDR3 has 12 amino acids. Germline V gene lookup returns CDR1 MNHEY and CDR2 SVGAGI.

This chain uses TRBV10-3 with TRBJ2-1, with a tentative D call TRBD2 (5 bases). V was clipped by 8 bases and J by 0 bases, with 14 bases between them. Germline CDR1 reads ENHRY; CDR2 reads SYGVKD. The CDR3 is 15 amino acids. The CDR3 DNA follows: TGTGCCATCGGGCAGGAGCGGAACTCCTACAATGAGCAGTTCTTC. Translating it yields CAIGQERNSYNEQFF.

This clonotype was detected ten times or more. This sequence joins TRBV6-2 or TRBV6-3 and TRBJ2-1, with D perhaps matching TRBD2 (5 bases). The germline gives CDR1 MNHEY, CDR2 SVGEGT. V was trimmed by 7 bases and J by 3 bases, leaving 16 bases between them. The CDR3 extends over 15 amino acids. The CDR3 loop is CASTRQERSYNEQFF. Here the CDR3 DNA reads TGTGCCAGCACCCGCCAGGAGCGGAGCTACAATGAGCAGTTCTTC.

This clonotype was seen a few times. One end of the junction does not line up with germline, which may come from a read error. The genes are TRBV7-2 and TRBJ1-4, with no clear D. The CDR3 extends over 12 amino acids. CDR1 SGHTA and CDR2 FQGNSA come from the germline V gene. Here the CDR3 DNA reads TGTGCCAGTGGGCCCGTTAATCAAAAACTGTTTTTT. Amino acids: CASGPVNQKLFF. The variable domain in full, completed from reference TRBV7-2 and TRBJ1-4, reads GAGVSQSPSNKVTEKGKDVELRCDPISGHTALYWYRQSLGQGLEFLIYFQGNSAPDKSGLPSDRFSAERTGGSVSTLTIQRTQQEDSAVYLCASGPVNQKLFFGSGTQLSVL.

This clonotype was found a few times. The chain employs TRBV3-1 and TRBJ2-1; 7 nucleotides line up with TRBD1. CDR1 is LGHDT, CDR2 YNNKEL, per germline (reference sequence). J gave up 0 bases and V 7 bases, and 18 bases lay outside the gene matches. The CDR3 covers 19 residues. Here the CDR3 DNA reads TGTGCCAGCACCGATAGGGACAGAACAAAATTGAGCTCCTACAATGAGCAGTTCTTC. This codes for CASTDRDRTKLSSYNEQFF.